What follows describes a single TCR beta chain. Its antigen is currently unknown. This specimen comes from a study of T cell responses to AZD1222 COVID-19 vaccine. Trimming removed 1 base from V and 11 bases from J; junction bases left unmatched: 14. CDR3 size: 16 residues. Germline CDR1 is SGHTA and CDR2 is FQGNSA. Findings of the study overall: Repertoire samples came only from after the peak T cell response. It was only six AZD1222 recipients who were seropositive at baseline.

Only in-frame clones appear in the TCRdb table, and some are missing; sequencing was by immunoSEQ multiplex PCR. The sample includes roughly 95,000 clones, 80% to 95% of them seen just once. The sample was peripheral blood, taken 28 days after the second AZD1222 dose. The rearrangement uses TRBV7-2 and TRBJ2-7; 10 nucleotides align to TRBD1. This receptor was obtained from an adult who received the AZD1222 COVID-19 vaccine. In DNA form, the CDR3 reads TGTGCCAGCAGCTTAGTCCCCCCGGGACAGGGGACTCCGAAGTACTTC. Translation: CASSLVPPGQGTPKYF.